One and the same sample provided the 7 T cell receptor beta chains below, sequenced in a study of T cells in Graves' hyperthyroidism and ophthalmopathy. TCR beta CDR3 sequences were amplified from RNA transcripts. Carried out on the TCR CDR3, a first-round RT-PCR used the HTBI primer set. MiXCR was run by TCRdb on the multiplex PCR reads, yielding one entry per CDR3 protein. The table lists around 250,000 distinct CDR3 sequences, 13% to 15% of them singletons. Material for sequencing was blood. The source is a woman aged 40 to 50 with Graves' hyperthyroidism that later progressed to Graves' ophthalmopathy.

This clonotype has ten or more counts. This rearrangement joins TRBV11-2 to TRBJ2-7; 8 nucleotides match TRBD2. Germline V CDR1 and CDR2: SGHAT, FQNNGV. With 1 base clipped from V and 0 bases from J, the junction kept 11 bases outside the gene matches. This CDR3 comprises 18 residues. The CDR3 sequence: CASSLGRSSGSTSYEQYF. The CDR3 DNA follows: TGTGCCAGCAGCTTAGGCCGGTCGAGCGGGAGTACCTCCTACGAGCAGTACTTC.

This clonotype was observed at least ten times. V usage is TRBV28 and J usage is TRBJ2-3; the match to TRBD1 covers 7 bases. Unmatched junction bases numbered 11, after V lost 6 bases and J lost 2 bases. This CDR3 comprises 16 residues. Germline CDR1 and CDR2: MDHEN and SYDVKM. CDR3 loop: CASSGFRDSSTDTQYF. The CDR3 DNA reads TGTGCCAGCAGCGGATTCCGGGACAGCTCCACAGATACGCAGTATTTT. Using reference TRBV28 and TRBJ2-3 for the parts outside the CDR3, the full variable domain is DVKVTQSSRYLVKRTGEKVFLECVQDMDHENMFWYRQDPGLGLRLIYFSYDVKMKEKGDIPEGYSVSREKKERFSLILESASTNQTSMYLCASSGFRDSSTDTQYFGPGTRLTVL.

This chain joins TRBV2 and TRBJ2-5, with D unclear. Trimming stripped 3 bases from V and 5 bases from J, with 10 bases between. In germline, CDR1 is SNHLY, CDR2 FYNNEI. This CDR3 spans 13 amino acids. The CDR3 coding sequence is TGTGCCAGCAGTGAGCGTGACTTGGAGACCCAGTACTTC. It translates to CASSERDLETQYF. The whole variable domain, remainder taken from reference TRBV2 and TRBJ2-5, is EPEVTQTPSHQVTQMGQEVILRCVPISNHLYFYWYRQILGQKVEFLVSFYNNEISEKSEIFDDQFSVERPDGSNFTLKIRSTKLEDSAMYFCASSERDLETQYFGPGTRLLVL.

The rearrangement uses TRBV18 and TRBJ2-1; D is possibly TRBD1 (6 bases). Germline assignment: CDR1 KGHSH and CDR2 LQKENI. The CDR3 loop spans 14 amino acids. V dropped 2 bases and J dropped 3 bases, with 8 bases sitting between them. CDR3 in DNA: TGTGCCAGCTCACCAGGGACAAGCTACAATGAGCAGTTCTTC. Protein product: CASSPGTSYNEQFF.

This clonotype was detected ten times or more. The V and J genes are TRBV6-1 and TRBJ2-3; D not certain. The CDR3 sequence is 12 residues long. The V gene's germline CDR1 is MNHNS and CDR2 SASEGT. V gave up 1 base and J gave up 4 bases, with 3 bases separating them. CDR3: CASSEDSDTQYF. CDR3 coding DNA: TGTGCCAGCAGTGAAGATTCAGATACGCAGTATTTT.

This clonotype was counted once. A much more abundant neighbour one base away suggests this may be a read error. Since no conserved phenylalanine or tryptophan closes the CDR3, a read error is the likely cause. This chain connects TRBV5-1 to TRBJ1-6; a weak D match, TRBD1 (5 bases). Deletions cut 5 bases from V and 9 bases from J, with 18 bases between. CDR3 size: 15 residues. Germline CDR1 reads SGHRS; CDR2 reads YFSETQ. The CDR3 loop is CASRRFRGLGSPLHL. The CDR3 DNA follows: TGCGCCAGCAGACGATTTAGGGGCCTGGGTTCACCCCTCCACCTT.

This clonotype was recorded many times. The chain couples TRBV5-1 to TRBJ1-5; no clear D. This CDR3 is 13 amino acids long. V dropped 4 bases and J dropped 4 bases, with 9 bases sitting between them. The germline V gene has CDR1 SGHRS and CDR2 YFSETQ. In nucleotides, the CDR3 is TGCGCCAGCAGCCGAGGGCCAAATCAGCCCCAGCATTTT. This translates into CASSRGPNQPQHF.